The 5 T cell receptor beta chains in this list originate from one sample, sequenced in a study of T cells in Graves' hyperthyroidism and ophthalmopathy. TCR beta CDR3 regions were amplified from RNA transcripts. Using the HTBI primer set, a first-round RT-PCR was run on the TCR CDR3. TCRdb called the multiplex PCR reads again in MiXCR, with one record for every CDR3 protein. This table holds under 550,000 distinct CDR3 sequences, roughly 13% found once. Sequences were obtained from blood. Receptor source: a woman aged 18 to 35 with Graves' hyperthyroidism.

The chain uses TRBV4-3 and TRBJ1-4; 10 positions match TRBD1. This CDR3 region has 15 residues. Germline V gene data show CDR1 as LGHNA and CDR2 as YSLEER. Trimming removed 0 bases from V and 7 bases from J; junction bases left unmatched: 2. The chain's CDR3 is CASSQDWDRGEKLFF. The CDR3 nucleotides are TGCGCCAGCAGCCAAGATTGGGACAGGGGTGAAAAACTGTTTTTT.

For this clonotype: As the CDR3 is not closed by the conserved phenylalanine or tryptophan, this likely results from a read error. The V and J genes are TRBV20-1 and TRBJ1-2, with 8 bases identical to TRBD1. V dropped 1 base and J dropped 4; count of bases not matched to a gene: 8. Germline lookup yields CDR1 DFQATT and CDR2 SNEGSKA (reference sequence). This CDR3 spans 15 amino acids. Here the CDR3 DNA reads TGCAGTGCTAGAGGGGGGCAGGGGGCAGGCTATGGCTACACCCTC. Encoded protein: CSARGGQGAGYGYTL.

In this sample, this clonotype turned up a few times. The chain employs TRBV29-1 and TRBJ2-2; 8 nucleotides align to TRBD2. V trimming: 6 bases; J trimming: 6 bases; junction bases outside the gene matches: 6. This CDR3 region has 13 residues. The germline gives CDR1 SQVTM, CDR2 ANQGSEA. In nucleotides, the CDR3 is TGCAGCGTCGGGACTAGGGGAGCCGGGGAGCTGTTTTTT. It is translated as CSVGTRGAGELFF.

This clonotype was seen repeatedly, ten times or more. V is TRBV28 and J is TRBJ1-1, with a possible D match to TRBD1 (6 bases). CDR3 length equals 13 residues. Trimming took 5 bases from V and 11 from J, leaving 18 bases between them. The germline gives CDR1 MDHEN, CDR2 SYDVKM. The CDR3 nucleotides read TGTGCCAGCAGTCAATACAGGGATGTGTTCGCTTTCTTT. This translates into CASSQYRDVFAFF.

This clonotype was observed at least ten times. The chain is built from TRBV5-1 and TRBJ2-3, with D unclear. Trimming pared 0 bases from V and 4 bases from J, leaving 9 bases between. The CDR3 has 14 amino acids. Germline-derived CDR1 and CDR2 are SGHRS and YFSETQ. Here the CDR3 DNA reads TGCGCCAGCAGCTTGGAGAGTCCGGCAGATACGCAGTATTTT. As protein: CASSLESPADTQYF.